This entry concerns a single T cell receptor beta chain. Its target is not known. The data derive from a study of T cells in localized non-small cell lung cancer. Study observations and caveats: Uninvolved nearby lung showed the greatest T cell clonality, exceeding that found in tumor. Elevated blood T cell density was associated with longer overall survival. Because researchers sequenced only one region of the tumor, heterogeneity is still possible. Adjacent lung had a median about 60 of the 100 largest tumor clones.

Profiling relied on immunoSEQ multiplex PCR, and the TCRdb table lists in-frame clones only, not all of them. The table shows 19,000 or so clones, with roughly 87% occurring only once. The germline V gene has CDR1 MDHEN and CDR2 SYDVKM. Trimming stripped 1 base from V and 7 bases from J, with 16 bases between. CDR3 length: 16 residues. Sample: peripheral blood mononuclear cells, taken before any cancer treatment. This chain links TRBV28 with TRBJ1-4; D call uncertain. This receptor was identified in a male donor at least 60 years old with stage II lung adenocarcinoma. CDR3 region: CASSLSRGRLFEKLFF. In DNA, the CDR3 is TGTGCCAGCAGTTTATCTCGAGGGAGGCTGTTTGAAAAACTGTTTTTT. Based on the CDR3 plus reference TRBV28 and TRBJ1-4, the full variable domain is DVKVTQSSRYLVKRTGEKVFLECVQDMDHENMFWYRQDPGLGLRLIYFSYDVKMKEKGDIPEGYSVSREKKERFSLILESASTNQTSMYLCASSLSRGRLFEKLFFGSGTQLSVL.